These 14 T cell receptor beta chains were all obtained from the same sample, sequenced in a study of T cell changes during pregnancy in multiple sclerosis. Some clones are missing from TCRdb's copy, which holds only in-frame ones; the method was immunoSEQ multiplex PCR. Here the sample spans about 100,000 clones, about 90% being singletons. The material was peripheral blood, obtained in the second trimester of pregnancy. The receptors derive from a female donor with multiple sclerosis, enrolled in a pregnancy study.

V and J are TRBV28 and TRBJ2-3; D is possibly TRBD1 (5 bases). Germline V gene sequence: CDR1 MDHEN, CDR2 SYDVKM. This CDR3 has 15 amino acids. Trimming cost V 5 bases and J 0 bases, with 12 bases left between them. The CDR3 loop reads CASSTGVVSTDTQYF. CDR3 bases: TGTGCCAGCAGTACAGGTGTCGTTAGCACAGATACGCAGTATTTT.

The CDR3 loop is CASSVSYNEKLFF. The DNA of the CDR3 is TGTGCCAGCAGCGTCAGTTATAATGAAAAACTGTTTTTT. The V and J genes are TRBV7-2 and TRBJ1-4; D not certain. The V end lost 5 bases, the J end lost 4 bases, and 8 bases lay between the germline ends. Germline assignment: CDR1 SGHTA and CDR2 FQGNSA. The CDR3 has 13 residues.

This clone was seen a handful of times. J is TRBJ2-2 and V is TRBV27; weak D call: TRBD1 (6 bases). Trimming pared 6 bases from V and 14 bases from J, leaving 16 bases between. The CDR3 sequence is 12 residues long. CDR1 and CDR2 from the germline V gene are MNHEY and SMNVEV (reference sequence). The CDR3, as DNA: TGTGCCAGCAGCCTTGGGACAAGTCGCCTGTTTTTT. Encoded protein: CASSLGTSRLFF.

The V gene is TRBV6-6, the J gene TRBJ2-7; weak D call: TRBD1 (6 bases). The CDR3 covers 15 residues. CDR1 MNHNY and CDR2 SVGAGI come from the germline V gene (reference sequence). Trimming pared 0 bases from V and 0 bases from J, leaving 9 bases between. The CDR3 DNA is TGTGCCAGCAGTTACTCACCAGGGGTCTCCTACGAGCAGTACTTC. It yields the protein CASSYSPGVSYEQYF.

The V and J genes are TRBV6-4 and TRBJ2-1, with TRBD2 matching 7 bases. V shed 4 bases and J 9 bases; nucleotides not matched to a gene: 9. Germline assignment: CDR1 MRHNA and CDR2 SNTAGT. This CDR3 is 14 amino acids long. CDR3 DNA sequence: TGTGCCAGCAGTGTCCTTCCCTGGGAGGGTGAGCAGTTCTTC. Its translation is CASSVLPWEGEQFF.

The rearrangement links TRBV18 to TRBJ1-3, with D perhaps matching TRBD1 (6 bases). The germline V gene encodes CDR1 KGHSH and CDR2 LQKENI. V shed 4 bases and J shed 2 bases, with 12 bases lying between them. The CDR3 is made up of 15 amino acids. The CDR3 reads CASSLDSLTGNTIYF. The CDR3 DNA follows: TGTGCCAGCTCACTGGACAGTTTAACTGGAAACACCATATATTTT.

The V and J genes are TRBV28 and TRBJ2-7; D perhaps matches TRBD2 (6 bases). Trimming cost V 6 bases and J 7 bases, with 22 bases left between them. Germline V gene sequence: CDR1 MDHEN, CDR2 SYDVKM. The CDR3 extends over 15 amino acids. This CDR3 reads CASSQPGPGVGEQYF. The CDR3 DNA is TGTGCCAGCAGCCAACCCGGGCCGGGGGTGGGGGAGCAGTACTTC.

CDR3 DNA: TGCAGCGTTGAAGGGGAACGGGGGGACACCGGGGAGCTGTTTTTT. This sequence encodes CSVEGERGDTGELFF. The V gene is TRBV29-1, the J gene TRBJ2-2; 7 nucleotides match TRBD2. Losses at the gene ends were 1 base for V and 3 bases for J; bases not matched to a gene: 5. Germline lookup yields CDR1 SQVTM and CDR2 ANQGSEA. CDR3 length: 15 amino acids.

The gene calls are TRBV4-1 and TRBJ2-1; D is perhaps TRBD2 (6 bases). Germline CDR1 reads MGHRA; CDR2 reads YSYEKL. Between the trimmed V and J ends, which lost 4 bases and 10 bases, there was a span of 23 bases. The CDR3 has 16 amino acids. The DNA of the CDR3 is TGCGCCAGCAGCCCAAGAGGGTCTGGGACTTCCAACGAGCAGTTCTTC. It encodes CASSPRGSGTSNEQFF.

This clone came up once. The chain couples TRBV25-1 to TRBJ2-5, with 7 nucleotides matching TRBD1. This CDR3 contains 15 residues. Germline CDR1 MGHDK, CDR2 SYGVNS. The V and J ends lost 2 bases and 2 bases, in that order; junction bases with no gene match: 5. The CDR3 protein is CASSEIRDRQETQYF. CDR3 in DNA: TGTGCCAGCAGTGAAATTAGGGACAGACAAGAGACCCAGTACTTC.

The V gene is TRBV6-5, the J gene TRBJ2-1; 11 nucleotides agree with TRBD2. After removal of 6 bases from V and 4 bases from J, the junction contained 5 bases not matched to a gene. The CDR3 length is 15 residues. Looked up from germline, CDR1 is MNHEY and CDR2 is SVGAGI. The CDR3 coding sequence is TGTGCCAGCAGGAAGGGACTAGCGGTATACAATGAGCAGTTCTTC. It encodes CASRKGLAVYNEQFF.

This chain uses TRBV7-2 with TRBJ1-1; D not resolved. Germline-derived CDR1 and CDR2 are SGHTA and FQGNSA. The CDR3 spans 13 residues. V shed 0 bases and J shed 7 bases, with 9 bases lying between them. The CDR3 region is CASSLAGGFEAFF. The CDR3 DNA is TGTGCCAGCAGCTTAGCGGGAGGCTTTGAAGCTTTCTTT.

This clone was seen a handful of times. The chain uses TRBV28 and TRBJ2-3, with D perhaps TRBD1 (5 bases). The CDR3 has 17 amino acids. Germline CDR1 MDHEN, CDR2 SYDVKM. V was trimmed by 6 bases and J by 0 bases, leaving 19 bases between them. This CDR3 is CASSGLSAGSSTDTQYF. As DNA, the CDR3 is TGTGCCAGCAGCGGCTTATCCGCAGGGTCTAGCACAGATACGCAGTATTTT.

CDR3: CASGIGANVLTF. DNA for the CDR3: TGTGCCAGCGGCATTGGGGCCAACGTCCTGACTTTC. The genes are TRBV27 and TRBJ2-6; no clear D. CDR1 is MNHEY, CDR2 SMNVEV, per germline (reference sequence). V shed 8 bases and J shed 3 bases, with 5 bases lying between them. The CDR3 length is 12 residues.